This is a list of T cell receptor beta chains from one sample in a study of blood T cells in healthy people across ages. TCRdb re-called the 5' RACE reads with MiXCR, one entry per CDR3 protein. Of 800,000 to 950,000 distinct CDR3 sequences listed, about 27% were seen once; the top ten hold more than 8.5%. The data were also submitted as part of a second study, on T cells of mothers and their children.

Sequenced sample: blood. All receptors come from a woman between 40 and 50 years old in good health. CDR3s include the opening cysteine and the closing phenylalanine or tryptophan. The D gene is left open where the match is weak. Not every row has a clone size; where given, it reads once, few, many or a size class.

d_call	clone_size	v_call	j_call	cdr3_nt	cdr3_aa
TRBD2	.	TRBV7-7	TRBJ2-1	TGTGCTAGCAGCTTAGCGGAACGTCGACTAGCGGGGGCCGTAGATGAGCAGTTCTTC	CASSLAERRLAGAVDEQFF
TRBD2	few	TRBV5-1	TRBJ2-7	TGCGCCAGCAGCTTGGCGACGGTACCGACTAGCGGGGGAGACGAGCAGTACTTC	CASSLATVPTSGGDEQYF
.	.	TRBV20-1	TRBJ2-1	TGCAGTGCTAGAGTTGGACCACCCTCCTACAATGAGCAGTTCTTC	CSARVGPPSYNEQFF
.	.	TRBV27	TRBJ2-7	TGTGCCAGCAGTTTATCGGGACAACAGGCCGGCGAGCAGTACTTC	CASSLSGQQAGEQYF
.	.	TRBV6-5	TRBJ1-6	TGTGCCAGCAGGGTTTTTGCCGGAGGGGCGGGTTCACCCCTCCACTTT	CASRVFAGGAGSPLHF
.	.	TRBV29-1	TRBJ2-7	TGCAGCGTTTGTCGGGGGGCGACGTACGAGCAGTACTTC	CSVCRGATYEQYF
.	many	TRBV24-1	TRBJ2-7	TGTGCCACCAGTGATTTCGGCCGGCTGACCGGTGGCGAGCAGTACTTC	CATSDFGRLTGGEQYF
TRBD1	many	TRBV12-3/TRBV12-4	TRBJ2-5	TGTGCCAGCAGTTGGGACAGGGGCCAAGAGACCCAGTACTTC	CASSWDRGQETQYF
.	.	TRBV27	TRBJ1-2	TGTGCCAGCAGTTCCATCTCGGGGTGGGTTTATGGCTACACCTTC	CASSSISGWVYGYTF
TRBD2	.	TRBV12-3/TRBV12-4	TRBJ2-5	TGTGCCAGCAGTTCGGGACTAGCCGCCGGGTCCCAGTACTTC	CASSSGLAAGSQYF
.	.	TRBV5-1	TRBJ1-1	TGCGCCAGCAGCTTGGAGCTGCCCAGCCTGAACACTGAAGCTTTCTTT	CASSLELPSLNTEAFF
.	few	TRBV28	TRBJ2-6	TGTGCCAGCAGTCCCCCGGAACCTTTCTCTGGGGCCAACGTCCTGACTTTC	CASSPPEPFSGANVLTF
.	few	TRBV29-1	TRBJ2-6	TGCAGCGCAACTGGTGGCCTTGATGGCAACGTCCTGACTTTC	CSATGGLDGNVLTF
TRBD2	few	TRBV20-1	TRBJ2-2	TGCAGTGCTAGCGGGGGGGGCTGGAACACCGGGGAGCTGTTTTTT	CSASGGGWNTGELFF
.	.	TRBV6-2/TRBV6-3	TRBJ2-3	TGTGCCAGCAGTTACATAGTAGGTTCCACAGATACGCAGTATTTT	CASSYIVGSTDTQYF
.	.	TRBV7-8	TRBJ2-5	TGTGCCAGCAGCTTAGTTGGTTTGAACAGGGCAGGGGAGACCCAGTACTTC	CASSLVGLNRAGETQYF
.	many	TRBV3-1	TRBJ2-7	TGTGCCAGCAGCCGACTCTCCTACGAGCAGTACTTC	CASSRLSYEQYF
TRBD2	.	TRBV27	TRBJ2-3	TGTGCCAGCCTTGGACTAGCGGGGGCTCCCTCGACAGATACGCAGTATTTT	CASLGLAGAPSTDTQYF
TRBD1	.	TRBV29-1	TRBJ1-2	TGCAGCGCTCTAAGGGAAGGACAGGGGGCGAATGGCTACACCTTC	CSALREGQGANGYTF
.	.	TRBV29-1	TRBJ1-3	TGCAGCGTTGTCGGGACTTCTGGAAACACCATATATTTT	CSVVGTSGNTIYF
TRBD2	few	TRBV7-2	TRBJ2-1	TGTGCCAGCAGCCCCCAAGCGGGAGGGATATACAATGAGCAGTTCTTC	CASSPQAGGIYNEQFF
.	.	TRBV25-1	TRBJ1-5	TGTGCCAGCAGTGAATTGGACGGCAGCAATCAGCCCCAGCATTTT	CASSELDGSNQPQHF
.	few	TRBV24-1	TRBJ2-3	TGTGCCACCAGTGATTTTGGGGCAGGGTTCGGGGATACGCAGTATTTT	CATSDFGAGFGDTQYF
TRBD2	many	TRBV29-1	TRBJ2-7	TGCAGCGTTGGGACGGGGGGTCCCTACGAGCAGTACTTC	CSVGTGGPYEQYF
.	.	TRBV18	TRBJ1-1	TGTGCCAGCTCACCAACAGCACTCACTGAAGCTTTCTTT	CASSPTALTEAFF
TRBD2	.	TRBV5-1	TRBJ2-3	TGCGCCAGCAGCTTGGGTAGCGGGGGAGTTTCTAGCACAGATACGCAGTATTTT	CASSLGSGGVSSTDTQYF
TRBD1	.	TRBV6-1	TRBJ2-7	TGTGCCAGCAAGGGGACAGGGGCTAATGACGGGACTTACGAGCAGTACTTC	CASKGTGANDGTYEQYF
TRBD1	many	TRBV10-3	TRBJ2-7	TGTGCCACCCGGACAGGGGCCTACGAGCAGTACTTC	CATRTGAYEQYF
.	few	TRBV20-1	TRBJ2-5	TGCAGTGCTAGTCTTACGGCAGGGACAAAGACCCAGTACTTC	CSASLTAGTKTQYF
.	.	TRBV20-1	TRBJ1-1	TGCAGTGCTAGAGATGGGCGGGGGAAGAACACTGAAGCTTTCTTT	CSARDGRGKNTEAFF
TRBD1	few	TRBV5-1	TRBJ1-1	TGCGCCAGCAGCACCGGACAGGAGAACACTGAAGCTTTCTTT	CASSTGQENTEAFF
.	many	TRBV20-1	TRBJ2-7	TGCAGTGCTAGAGATCGGACACGGGGACCCTACGAGCAGTACTTC	CSARDRTRGPYEQYF
TRBD2	few	TRBV7-7	TRBJ2-2	TGTGCTAGCAGTCAAGCGGGGCCCAACACCGGGGAGCTGTTTTTT	CASSQAGPNTGELFF
TRBD1	.	TRBV20-1	TRBJ1-5	TGCAGTGCCAGGGGGTGGGGCAATCAGCCCCAGCATTTT	CSARGWGNQPQHF
.	.	TRBV15	TRBJ2-5	TGTGCCACCAGCAGAGATCTCGTGCCTAGCACTAGCCGGGAGACCCAGTACTTC	CATSRDLVPSTSRETQYF
.	.	TRBV6-1	TRBJ2-7	TGTGCCCGACGCTACGAGCAGTACTTC	CARRYEQYF
TRBD1	.	TRBV7-3	TRBJ1-1	TGTGTCAGCAGCCTAAGACAGGGAATGAACACTGAAGCTTTCTTT	CVSSLRQGMNTEAFF
.	many	TRBV7-9	TRBJ2-7	TGTGCCAGCACCCCAGGGGGGCTCTACGAGCAGTACTTC	CASTPGGLYEQYF
TRBD1	few	TRBV15	TRBJ2-5	TGTGCCACCAGCAGTGGCGGACAGGCTCCTCAAGAGACCCAGTACTTC	CATSSGGQAPQETQYF
.	few	TRBV9	TRBJ2-4	TGTGCCAGCAGTTCGTATGGAGAGGGTGGGGAGCAGTACTTC	CASSSYGEGGEQYF
.	few	TRBV4-1	TRBJ2-5	TGCGCCAGCAGCCTACAGGGATATCACCAAGAGACCCAGTACTTC	CASSLQGYHQETQYF
TRBD2	few	TRBV28	TRBJ2-4	TGTGCCAGCAGTTTGGCTCTAGCGGGGGGGCCCTTAGCCAAAAACATTCAGTACTTC	CASSLALAGGPLAKNIQYF
.	.	TRBV12-3/TRBV12-4	TRBJ2-7	TGTGCCAGCAGTTTGCCGGGCTCTACCTACGAGCAGTACTTC	CASSLPGSTYEQYF
TRBD2	.	TRBV28	TRBJ2-1	TGTGCCAGCGTCCCAAGGGGGAAAGCGGGGGGGTACAATGAGCAGTTCTTC	CASVPRGKAGGYNEQFF
.	.	TRBV20-1	TRBJ1-2	TGCAGTGCTCCTCCAGGGTTCGATGGCTGCACCTTC	CSAPPGFDGCTF
TRBD2	many	TRBV12-3/TRBV12-4	TRBJ2-1	TGTGCCAGCAGCCCGTTCGGCGGGGGGGCCGGAAATGAGCAGTTCTTC	CASSPFGGGAGNEQFF
.	.	TRBV7-2	TRBJ2-1	TGTGCCAGCAGCCTTAGCAATAAGCAGTTCTTC	CASSLSNKQFF
.	.	TRBV27	TRBJ1-2	TGTGCCAGCAGCCCATCGAGCGAGGGGTTCTATGGCTACACCTTC	CASSPSSEGFYGYTF
.	many	TRBV29-1	TRBJ2-3	TGCAGCGTCCGGACTGAGGGAGATACGCAGTATTTT	CSVRTEGDTQYF
.	.	TRBV5-1	TRBJ1-1	TGCGCCAGCACAACGGGACCCCCAAGGGGGACCACTGAAGCTTTCTTT	CASTTGPPRGTTEAFF
.	.	TRBV3-1	TRBJ2-1	TGTGCCAGCAGCCTACCTTTAAGTGGCTCGGAGCAGTTCTTC	CASSLPLSGSEQFF
TRBD2	.	TRBV9	TRBJ2-7	TGTGCCAGCAGCAAAACTAGCGGGGGCCTCTACGAGCAGTACTTC	CASSKTSGGLYEQYF
.	.	TRBV6-5	TRBJ1-2	TGTGCCAGCAGTTACTCGAACCAAGGGAATGGCTACACCTTC	CASSYSNQGNGYTF
.	many	TRBV6-6	TRBJ2-7	TGTGCCAGCAGTTACGATTACCCTGGCGGTGCCTCCTACGAGCAGTACTTC	CASSYDYPGGASYEQYF
TRBD1	few	TRBV28	TRBJ2-7	TGTGCCAGCACCTGGGGGACAGGGGTGGACGAGCAGTACTTC	CASTWGTGVDEQYF